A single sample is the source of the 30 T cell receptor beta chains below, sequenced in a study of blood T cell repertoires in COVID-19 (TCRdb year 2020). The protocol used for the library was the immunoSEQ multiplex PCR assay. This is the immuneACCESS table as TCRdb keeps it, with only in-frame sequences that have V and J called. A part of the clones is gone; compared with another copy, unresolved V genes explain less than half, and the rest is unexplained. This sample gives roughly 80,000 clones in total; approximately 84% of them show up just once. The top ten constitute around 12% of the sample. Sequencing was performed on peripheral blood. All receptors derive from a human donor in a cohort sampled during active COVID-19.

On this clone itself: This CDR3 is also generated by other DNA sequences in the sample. CDR3 loop: CASNRDSNYGYTF. In nucleotides, the CDR3 is TGTGCCAGCAACCGGGACTCTAACTATGGCTACACCTTC. The chain uses TRBV9 and TRBJ1-2; D might be TRBD1 (5 bases). V was shortened by 6 bases and J by 0 bases, with 9 bases between the two germline ends. The CDR3 has 13 residues. Per germline, CDR1 SGDLS and CDR2 YYNGEE.

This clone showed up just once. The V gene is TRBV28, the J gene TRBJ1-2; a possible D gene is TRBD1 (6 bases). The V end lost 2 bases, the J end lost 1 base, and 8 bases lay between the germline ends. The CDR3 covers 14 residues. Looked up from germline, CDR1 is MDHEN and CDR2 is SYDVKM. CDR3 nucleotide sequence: TGTGCCAGCAGTTTAGCACAGGGTAACTATGGCTACACCTTC. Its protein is CASSLAQGNYGYTF.

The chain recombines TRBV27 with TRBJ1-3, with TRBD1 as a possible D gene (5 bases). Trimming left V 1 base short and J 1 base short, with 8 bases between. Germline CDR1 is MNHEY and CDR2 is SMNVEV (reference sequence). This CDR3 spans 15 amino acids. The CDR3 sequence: CASSLYGASGNTIYF. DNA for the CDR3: TGTGCCAGCAGTTTATATGGGGCATCTGGAAACACCATATATTTT.

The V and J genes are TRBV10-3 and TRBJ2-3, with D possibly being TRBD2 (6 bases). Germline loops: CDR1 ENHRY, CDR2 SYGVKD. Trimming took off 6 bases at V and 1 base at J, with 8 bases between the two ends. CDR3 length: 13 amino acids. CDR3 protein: CAIRGGGTDTQYF. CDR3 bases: TGTGCCATCAGGGGGGGAGGCACAGATACGCAGTATTTT.

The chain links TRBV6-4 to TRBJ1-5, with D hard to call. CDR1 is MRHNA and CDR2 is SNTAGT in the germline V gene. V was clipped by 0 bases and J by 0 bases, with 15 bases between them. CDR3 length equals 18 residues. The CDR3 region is CASSDSRGRGYSNQPQHF. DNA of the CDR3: TGTGCCAGCAGTGACTCCCGGGGTCGAGGGTATAGCAATCAGCCCCAGCATTTT.

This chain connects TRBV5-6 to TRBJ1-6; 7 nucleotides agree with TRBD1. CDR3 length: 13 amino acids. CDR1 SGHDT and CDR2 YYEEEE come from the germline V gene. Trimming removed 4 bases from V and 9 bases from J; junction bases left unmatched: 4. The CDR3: CASSQGVGSPLHF. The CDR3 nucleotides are TGTGCCAGCAGCCAGGGGGTGGGTTCACCCCTCCACTTT.

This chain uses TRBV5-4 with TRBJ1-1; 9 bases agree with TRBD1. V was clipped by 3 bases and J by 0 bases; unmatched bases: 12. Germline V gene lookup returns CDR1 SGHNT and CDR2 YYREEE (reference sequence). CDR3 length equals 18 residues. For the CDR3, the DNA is TGTGCCAGCAGCTCGACCCCGGGACAGGGCACCATGAACACTGAAGCTTTCTTT. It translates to CASSSTPGQGTMNTEAFF.

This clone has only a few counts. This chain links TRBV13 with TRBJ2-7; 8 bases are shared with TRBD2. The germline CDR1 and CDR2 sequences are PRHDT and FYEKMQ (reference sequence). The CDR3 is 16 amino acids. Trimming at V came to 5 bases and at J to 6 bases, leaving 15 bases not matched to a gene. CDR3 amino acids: CASSRVGRGALREQYF. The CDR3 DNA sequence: TGTGCCAGCAGCCGGGTCGGGCGGGGGGCACTTCGCGAGCAGTACTTC.

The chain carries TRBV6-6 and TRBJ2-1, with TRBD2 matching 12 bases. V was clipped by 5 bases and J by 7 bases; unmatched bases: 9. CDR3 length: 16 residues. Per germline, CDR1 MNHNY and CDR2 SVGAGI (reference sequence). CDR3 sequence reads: CASSVPSGGVGNEQFF. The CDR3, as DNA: TGTGCCAGCAGTGTACCTAGCGGGGGGGTTGGGAATGAGCAGTTCTTC.

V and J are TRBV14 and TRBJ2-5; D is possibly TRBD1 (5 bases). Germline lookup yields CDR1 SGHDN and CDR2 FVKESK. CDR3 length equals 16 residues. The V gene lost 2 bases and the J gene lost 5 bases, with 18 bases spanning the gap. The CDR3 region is CASSQSGRVILETQYF. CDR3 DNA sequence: TGTGCCAGCAGCCAATCGGGCAGGGTGATTTTGGAGACCCAGTACTTC.

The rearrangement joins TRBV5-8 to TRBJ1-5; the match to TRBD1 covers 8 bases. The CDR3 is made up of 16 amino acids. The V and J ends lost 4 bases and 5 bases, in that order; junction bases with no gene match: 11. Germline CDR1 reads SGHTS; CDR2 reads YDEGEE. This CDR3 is CASSLGTGQFYQPQHF. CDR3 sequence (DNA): TGTGCCAGCAGCCTAGGGACAGGTCAGTTTTATCAGCCCCAGCATTTT. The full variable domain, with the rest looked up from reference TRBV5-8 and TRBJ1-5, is EAGVTQSPTHLIKTRGQQATLRCSPISGHTSVYWYQQALGLGLQFLLWYDEGEERNRGNFPPRFSGRQFPNYSSELNVNALELEDSALYLCASSLGTGQFYQPQHFGDGTRLSIL.

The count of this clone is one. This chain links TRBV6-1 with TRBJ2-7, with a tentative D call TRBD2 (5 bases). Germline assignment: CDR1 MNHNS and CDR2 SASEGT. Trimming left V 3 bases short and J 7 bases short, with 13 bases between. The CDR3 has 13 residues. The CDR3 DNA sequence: TGTGCCAGCAGTGACAGCGGACTCTGGGAGCAGTACTTC. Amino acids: CASSDSGLWEQYF.

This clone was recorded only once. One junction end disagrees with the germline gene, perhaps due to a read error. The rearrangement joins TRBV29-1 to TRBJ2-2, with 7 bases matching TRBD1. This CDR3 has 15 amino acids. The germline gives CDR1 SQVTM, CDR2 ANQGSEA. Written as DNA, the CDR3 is TGCAGCGTCGAAGACAGGGCCCTGAACACCGGGGAGCTGTTTTTT. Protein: CSVEDRALNTGELFF.

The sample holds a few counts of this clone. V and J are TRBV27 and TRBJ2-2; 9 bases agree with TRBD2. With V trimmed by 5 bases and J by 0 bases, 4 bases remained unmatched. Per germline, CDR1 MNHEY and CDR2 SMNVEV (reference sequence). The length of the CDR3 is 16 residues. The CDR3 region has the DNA TGTGCCAGCAGTGCCAGACTAGCGGCGAACACCGGGGAGCTGTTTTTT. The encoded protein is CASSARLAANTGELFF.

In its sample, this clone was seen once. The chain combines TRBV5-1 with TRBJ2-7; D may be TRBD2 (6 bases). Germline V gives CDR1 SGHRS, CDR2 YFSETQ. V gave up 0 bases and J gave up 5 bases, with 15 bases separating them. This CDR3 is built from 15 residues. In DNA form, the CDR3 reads TGCGCCAGCAGCTTGGCCAACGGGGGATTGGACGAGCAGTACTTC. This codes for CASSLANGGLDEQYF.

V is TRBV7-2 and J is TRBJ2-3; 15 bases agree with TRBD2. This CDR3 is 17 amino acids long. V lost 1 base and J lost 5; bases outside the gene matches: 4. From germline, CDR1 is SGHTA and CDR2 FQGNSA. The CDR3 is CASSLEWTSGGGDTQYF. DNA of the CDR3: TGTGCCAGCAGCTTAGAGTGGACTAGCGGGGGGGGAGATACGCAGTATTTT.

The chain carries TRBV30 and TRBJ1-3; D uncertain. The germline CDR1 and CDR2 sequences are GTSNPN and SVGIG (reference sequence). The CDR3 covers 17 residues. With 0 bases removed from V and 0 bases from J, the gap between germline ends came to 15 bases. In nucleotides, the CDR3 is TGTGCCTGGAGTGTAGGTAGAGGTGGTGCCTCTGGAAACACCATATATTTT. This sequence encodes CAWSVGRGGASGNTIYF. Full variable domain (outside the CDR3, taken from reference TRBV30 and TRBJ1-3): SQTIHQWPATLVQPVGSPLSLECTVEGTSNPNLYWYRQAAGRGLQLLFYSVGIGQISSEVPQNLSASRPQDRQFILSSKKLLLSDSGFYLCAWSVGRGGASGNTIYFGEGSWLTVV.

The CDR3 nucleotides read TGTGCCACCAGCATGGGAGGGGCTAATGAAAAACTGTTTTTT. Amino acid sequence: CATSMGGANEKLFF. The chain recombines TRBV15 with TRBJ1-4, with TRBD1 as a possible D gene (5 bases). V lost 4 bases and J 3 bases, leaving 9 bases between the germline ends. The CDR3 loop spans 14 amino acids. The germline V gene encodes CDR1 LNHNV and CDR2 YYDKDF (reference sequence).

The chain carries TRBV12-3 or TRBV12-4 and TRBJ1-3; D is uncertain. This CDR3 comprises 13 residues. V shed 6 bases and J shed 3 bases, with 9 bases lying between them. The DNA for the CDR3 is TGTGCCAGCAGCCGGGAGTATGGAAACACCATATATTTT. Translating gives CASSREYGNTIYF.

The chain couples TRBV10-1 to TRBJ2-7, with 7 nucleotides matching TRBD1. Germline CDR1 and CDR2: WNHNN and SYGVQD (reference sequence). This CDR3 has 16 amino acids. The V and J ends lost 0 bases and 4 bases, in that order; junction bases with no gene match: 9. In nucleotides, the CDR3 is TGCGCCAGCAGTGAGTCGTCAGGGGGAAGAATATACGAGCAGTACTTC. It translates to CASSESSGGRIYEQYF.

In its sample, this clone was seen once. The CDR3 coding sequence is TGTGCCAGCAGTAGACTAGCGGGGGACAATGAGCAGTTCTTC. Translating it yields CASSRLAGDNEQFF. The rearrangement joins TRBV6-5 to TRBJ2-1; TRBD2 agrees at 12 bases. This CDR3 is 14 amino acids long. Germline V lookup: CDR1 MNHEY, CDR2 SVGAGI. Trimming at V came to 5 bases and at J to 5 bases, leaving 1 base not matched to a gene.

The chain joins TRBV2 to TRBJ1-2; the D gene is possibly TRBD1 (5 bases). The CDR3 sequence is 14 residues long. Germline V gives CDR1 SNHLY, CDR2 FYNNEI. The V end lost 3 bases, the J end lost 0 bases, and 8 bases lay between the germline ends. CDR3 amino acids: CASSDKGTNYGYTF. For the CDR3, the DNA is TGTGCCAGCAGTGATAAGGGGACTAACTATGGCTACACCTTC.

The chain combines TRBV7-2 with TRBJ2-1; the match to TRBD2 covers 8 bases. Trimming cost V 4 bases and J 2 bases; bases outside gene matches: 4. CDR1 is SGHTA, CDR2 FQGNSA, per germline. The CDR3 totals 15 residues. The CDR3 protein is CASSSGLGPYNEQFF. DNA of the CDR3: TGTGCCAGCAGCTCGGGACTAGGCCCCTACAATGAGCAGTTCTTC. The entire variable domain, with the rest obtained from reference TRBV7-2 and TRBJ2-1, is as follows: GAGVSQSPSNKVTEKGKDVELRCDPISGHTALYWYRQSLGQGLEFLIYFQGNSAPDKSGLPSDRFSAERTGGSVSTLTIQRTQQEDSAVYLCASSSGLGPYNEQFFGPGTRLTVL.

CDR3 in amino acids: CASSPLGGAGNTIYF. For the CDR3, the DNA is TGTGCCAGCAGCCCACTAGGGGGGGCTGGAAACACCATATATTTT. This rearrangement joins TRBV9 to TRBJ1-3, with D perhaps matching TRBD1 (6 bases). Trimming removed 4 bases from V and 2 bases from J, with 13 bases in between. From germline, CDR1 is SGDLS and CDR2 YYNGEE. The CDR3 covers 15 residues. Variable domain in full (rest from reference TRBV9 and TRBJ1-3): DSGVTQTPKHLITATGQRVTLRCSPRSGDLSVYWYQQSLDQGLQFLIQYYNGEERAKGNILERFSAQQFPDLHSELNLSSLELGDSALYFCASSPLGGAGNTIYFGEGSWLTVV.

In DNA, the CDR3 is TGCAGCGTTGAAGCGGGGGAATTGAACACTGAAGCTTTCTTT. Amino acid sequence: CSVEAGELNTEAFF. V gene TRBV29-1 combines with J gene TRBJ1-1, with D perhaps TRBD1 (5 bases). The V end lost 1 base, the J end lost 0 bases, and 9 bases lay between the germline ends. From germline, CDR1 is SQVTM and CDR2 ANQGSEA. This CDR3 comprises 14 residues. Full variable domain (outside the CDR3, taken from reference TRBV29-1 and TRBJ1-1): SAVISQKPSRDICQRGTSLTIQCQVDSQVTMMFWYRQQPGQSLTLIATANQGSEATYESGFVIDKFPISRPNLTFSTLTVSNMSPEDSSIYLCSVEAGELNTEAFFGQGTRLTVV.

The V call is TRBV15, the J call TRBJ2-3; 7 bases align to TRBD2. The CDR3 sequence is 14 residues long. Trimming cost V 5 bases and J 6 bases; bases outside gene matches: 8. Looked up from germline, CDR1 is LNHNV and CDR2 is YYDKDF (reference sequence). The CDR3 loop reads CATSGLDSPDTQYF. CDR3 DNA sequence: TGTGCCACCAGCGGACTAGATTCGCCGGATACGCAGTATTTT. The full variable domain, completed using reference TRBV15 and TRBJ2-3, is DAMVIQNPRYQVTQFGKPVTLSCSQTLNHNVMYWYQQKSSQAPKLLFHYYDKDFNNEADTPDNFQSRRPNTSFCFLDIRSPGLGDTAMYLCATSGLDSPDTQYFGPGTRLTVL.

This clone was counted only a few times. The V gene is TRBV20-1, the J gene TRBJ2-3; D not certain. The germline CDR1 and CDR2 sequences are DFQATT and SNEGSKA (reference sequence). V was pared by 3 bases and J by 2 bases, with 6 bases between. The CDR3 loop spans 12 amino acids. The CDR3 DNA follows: TGCAGTGCTAGTGACCTCACAGATACGCAGTATTTT. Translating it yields CSASDLTDTQYF.

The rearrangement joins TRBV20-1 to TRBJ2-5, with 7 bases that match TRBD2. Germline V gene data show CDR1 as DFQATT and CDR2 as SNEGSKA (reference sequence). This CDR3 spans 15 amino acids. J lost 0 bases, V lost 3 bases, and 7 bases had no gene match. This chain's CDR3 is CSASGKAGYQETQYF. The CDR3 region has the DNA TGCAGTGCTAGTGGGAAAGCGGGGTACCAAGAGACCCAGTACTTC.

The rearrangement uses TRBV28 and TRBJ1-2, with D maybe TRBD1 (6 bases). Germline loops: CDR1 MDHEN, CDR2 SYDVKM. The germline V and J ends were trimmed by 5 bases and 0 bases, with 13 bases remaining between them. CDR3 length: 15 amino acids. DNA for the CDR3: TGTGCCAGCAGTACACAGGGTAGAGCTAACTATGGCTACACCTTC. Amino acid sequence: CASSTQGRANYGYTF.

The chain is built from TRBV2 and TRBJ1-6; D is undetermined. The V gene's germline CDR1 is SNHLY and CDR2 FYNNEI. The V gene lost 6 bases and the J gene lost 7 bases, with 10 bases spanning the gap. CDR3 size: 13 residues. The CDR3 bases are TGTGCCAGCAGGCCAAGCGCCAATTCACCCCTCCACTTT. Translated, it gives CASRPSANSPLHF.